This T cell receptor (beta chain) comes out of a study of T cell repertoires in cytomegalovirus infection. Study details: Based on public TCR beta signatures, there were indications of CMV infection and of a matching HLA type.

Trimming took off 5 bases at V and 7 bases at J, with 16 bases between the two ends. The CDR3 extends over 14 amino acids. Germline values: CDR1 SGHAT, CDR2 FQNNGV. This clonotype was counted ten times or more. Its antigen is not identified. Whole-study results and caveats: Based on cumulative public TCR beta family frequency, carriers of CMV plus the relevant HLA were identified. There were HLA-C-restricted CMV-specific TCR beta clonotypes dominating the ex vivo response.

TCRdb ran MiXCR on the reads and lists one entry per CDR3 protein. The data show about 250,000 distinct CDR3 sequences, with 10% to 15% seen just once and roughly 1.7% held by the top ten. The clonotype comes from a human donor in good health (CMV status not recorded). Some clones in this sample may be carry-over from other donors' samples. The sequencing sample was made of PBMCs. The rearrangement joins TRBV11-2 to TRBJ2-3; D is uncertain. CDR3 in DNA: TGTGCCAGCAGCCACCGTATCGCCGTTAATACGCAGTATTTT. Amino acid sequence: CASSHRIAVNTQYF.